The TCR beta chain described here comes from a study of radiotherapy plus CTLA-4 blockade in lung cancer. Study in general: Disease control was achieved by approximately 32% of patients, and objective responses by 18%.

Produced via immunoSEQ multiplex PCR; TCRdb's table is partial and in-frame only. Counted here are more than 55,000 clones, roughly 80% occurring once; the ten biggest clones make up roughly 15%. Whole-study results and caveats: According to reports, early shifts in blood T cell clones, alongside interferon-beta, forecast response most accurately. Once radiotherapy plus ipilimumab had been given, TCR clones derived from tumor expanded in blood.

A word on this clone: Its antigen remains unknown.

The sample in question was peripheral blood, obtained from a patient treated with radiotherapy plus ipilimumab. The sequence derives from a human donor with non-small cell lung cancer who had a complete response to radiotherapy plus ipilimumab.

The CDR3 protein is CAIGRGNSPLHF. DNA for the CDR3: TGTGCTATCGGACGGGGTAATTCACCCCTCCACTTT. V gene TRBV12-5 combines with J gene TRBJ1-6; no reliable D call. V gave up 10 bases and J gave up 6 bases, with 10 bases separating them. The CDR3 is 12 residues long. Germline lookup yields CDR1 LGHNT and CDR2 FRNRAP.